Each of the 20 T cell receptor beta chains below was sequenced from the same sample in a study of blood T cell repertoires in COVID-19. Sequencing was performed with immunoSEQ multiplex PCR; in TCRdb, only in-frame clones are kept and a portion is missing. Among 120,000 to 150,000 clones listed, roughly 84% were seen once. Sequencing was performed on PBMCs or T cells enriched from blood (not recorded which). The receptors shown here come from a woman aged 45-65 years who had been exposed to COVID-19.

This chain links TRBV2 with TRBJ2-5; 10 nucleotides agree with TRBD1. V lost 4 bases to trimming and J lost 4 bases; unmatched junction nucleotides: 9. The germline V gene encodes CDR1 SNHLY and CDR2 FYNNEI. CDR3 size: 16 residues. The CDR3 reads CASSATGTGVGETQYF. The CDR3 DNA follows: TGTGCCAGCAGTGCTACCGGGACAGGGGTCGGAGAGACCCAGTACTTC.

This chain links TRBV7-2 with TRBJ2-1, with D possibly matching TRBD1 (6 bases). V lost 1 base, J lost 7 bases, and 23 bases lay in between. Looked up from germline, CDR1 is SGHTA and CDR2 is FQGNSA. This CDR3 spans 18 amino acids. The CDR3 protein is CASSLGNPGRLRGNEQFF. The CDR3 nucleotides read TGTGCCAGCAGCTTAGGTAATCCCGGCAGATTGAGGGGGAATGAGCAGTTCTTC.

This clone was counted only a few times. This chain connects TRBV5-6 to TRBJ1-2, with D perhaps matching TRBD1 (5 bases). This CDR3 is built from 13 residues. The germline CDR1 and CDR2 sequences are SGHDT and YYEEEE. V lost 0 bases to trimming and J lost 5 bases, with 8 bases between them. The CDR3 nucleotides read TGTGCCAGCAGCTTGGTTGACAGATATGGCTACACCTTC. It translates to CASSLVDRYGYTF. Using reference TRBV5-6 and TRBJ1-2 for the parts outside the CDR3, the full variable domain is DAGVTQSPTHLIKTRGQQVTLRCSPKSGHDTVSWYQQALGQGPQFIFQYYEEEERQRGNFPDRFSGHQFPNYSSELNVNALLLGDSALYLCASSLVDRYGYTFGSGTRLTVV.

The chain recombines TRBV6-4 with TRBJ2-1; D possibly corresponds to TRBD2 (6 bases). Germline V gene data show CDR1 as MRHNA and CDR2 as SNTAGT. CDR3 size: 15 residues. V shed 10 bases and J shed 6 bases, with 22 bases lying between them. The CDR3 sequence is CATSLGGPPANEQFF. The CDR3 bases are TGTGCCACCTCGTTGGGGGGACCTCCGGCCAATGAGCAGTTCTTC.

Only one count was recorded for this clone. The CDR3 is CASSPGTSGTYEQYF. CDR3 nucleotides: TGTGCCAGCAGCCCAGGGACTAGCGGGACCTACGAGCAGTACTTC. This sequence joins TRBV7-9 and TRBJ2-7; 13 bases are shared with TRBD2. V was pared by 5 bases and J by 2 bases, with 3 bases of the junction left unmatched. This CDR3 is 15 amino acids long. Germline CDR1 and CDR2: SEHNR and FQNEAQ (reference sequence).

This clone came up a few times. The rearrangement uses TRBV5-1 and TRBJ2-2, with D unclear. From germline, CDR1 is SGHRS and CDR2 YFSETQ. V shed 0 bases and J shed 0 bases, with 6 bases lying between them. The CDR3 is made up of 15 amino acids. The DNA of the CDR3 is TGCGCCAGCAGCTTGGGCGCCTCGAACACCGGGGAGCTGTTTTTT. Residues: CASSLGASNTGELFF.

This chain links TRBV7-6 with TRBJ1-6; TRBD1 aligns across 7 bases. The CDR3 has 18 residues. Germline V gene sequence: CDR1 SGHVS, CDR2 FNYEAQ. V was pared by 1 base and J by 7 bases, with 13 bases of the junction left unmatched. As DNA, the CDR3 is TGTGCCAGCAGCTTAGGGCCCCCGGACAGGAAAGGAAATTCACCCCTCCACTTT. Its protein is CASSLGPPDRKGNSPLHF.

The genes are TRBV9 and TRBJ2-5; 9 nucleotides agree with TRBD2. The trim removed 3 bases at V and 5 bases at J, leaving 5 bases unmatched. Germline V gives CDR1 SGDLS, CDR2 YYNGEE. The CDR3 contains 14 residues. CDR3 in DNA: TGTGCCAGCAGCGCGACGAGCGGGAGGGAGACCCAGTACTTC. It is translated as CASSATSGRETQYF.

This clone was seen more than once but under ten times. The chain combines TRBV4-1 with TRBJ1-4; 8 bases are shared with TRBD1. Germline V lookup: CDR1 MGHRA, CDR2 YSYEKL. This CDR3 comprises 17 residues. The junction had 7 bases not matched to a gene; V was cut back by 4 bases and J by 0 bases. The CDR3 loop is CASSPGAGGATNEKLFF. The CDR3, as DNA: TGCGCCAGCAGCCCCGGGGCAGGGGGCGCAACTAATGAAAAACTGTTTTTT.

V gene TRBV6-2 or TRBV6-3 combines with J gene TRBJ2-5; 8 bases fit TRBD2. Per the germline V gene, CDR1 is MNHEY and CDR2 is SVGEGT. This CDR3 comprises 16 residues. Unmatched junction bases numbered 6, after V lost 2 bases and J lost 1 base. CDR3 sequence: CASSYGAGGIQETQYF. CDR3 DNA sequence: TGTGCCAGCAGTTACGGGGCGGGAGGTATCCAAGAGACCCAGTACTTC.

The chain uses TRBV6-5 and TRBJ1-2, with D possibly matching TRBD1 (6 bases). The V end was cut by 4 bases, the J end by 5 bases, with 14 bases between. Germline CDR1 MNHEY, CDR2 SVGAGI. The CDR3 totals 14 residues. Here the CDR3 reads CASSWDTPLYGYTF. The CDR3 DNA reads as TGTGCCAGCAGTTGGGACACTCCTCTGTATGGCTACACCTTC.

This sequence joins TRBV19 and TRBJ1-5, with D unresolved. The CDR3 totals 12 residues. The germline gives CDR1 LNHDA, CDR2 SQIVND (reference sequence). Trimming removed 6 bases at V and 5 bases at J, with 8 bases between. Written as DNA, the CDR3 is TGTGCCAGTAGGGGCATTGATCAGCCCCAGCATTTT. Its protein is CASRGIDQPQHF.

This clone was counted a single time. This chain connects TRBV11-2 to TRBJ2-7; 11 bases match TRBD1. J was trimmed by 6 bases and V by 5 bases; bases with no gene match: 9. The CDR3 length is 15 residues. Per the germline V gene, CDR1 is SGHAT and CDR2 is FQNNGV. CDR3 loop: CASSPIRDRGFEQYF. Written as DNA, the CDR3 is TGTGCCAGCAGCCCGATACGGGACAGGGGGTTCGAGCAGTACTTC.

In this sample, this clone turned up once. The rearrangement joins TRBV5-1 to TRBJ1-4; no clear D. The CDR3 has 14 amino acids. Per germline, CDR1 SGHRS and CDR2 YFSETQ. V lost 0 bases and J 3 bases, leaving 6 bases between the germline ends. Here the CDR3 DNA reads TGCGCCAGCAGCTTGGACAGAGCTAATGAAAAACTGTTTTTT. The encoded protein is CASSLDRANEKLFF. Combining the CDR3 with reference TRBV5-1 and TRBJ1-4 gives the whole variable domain KAGVTQTPRYLIKTRGQQVTLSCSPISGHRSVSWYQQTPGQGLQFLFEYFSETQRNKGNFPGRFSGRQFSNSRSEMNVSTLELGDSALYLCASSLDRANEKLFFGSGTQLSVL.

CDR3 residues: CASSPGGGRQPQHF. CDR3 nucleotide sequence: TGTGCCAGCTCCCCGGGTGGGGGCAGGCAGCCCCAGCATTTT. This rearrangement joins TRBV6-5 to TRBJ1-5; possibly TRBD1 for D (6 bases). The CDR3 has 14 residues. The V gene's germline CDR1 is MNHEY and CDR2 SVGAGI. The ends were cut back, 8 bases at V and 7 bases at J, with 18 bases in the middle.

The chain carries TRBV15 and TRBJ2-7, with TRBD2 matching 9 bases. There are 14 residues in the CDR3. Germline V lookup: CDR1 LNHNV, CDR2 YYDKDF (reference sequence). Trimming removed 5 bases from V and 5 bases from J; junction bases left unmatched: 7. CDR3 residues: CATSSAGGLNEQYF. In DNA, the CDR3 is TGTGCCACCAGCTCAGCGGGAGGCTTGAACGAGCAGTACTTC.

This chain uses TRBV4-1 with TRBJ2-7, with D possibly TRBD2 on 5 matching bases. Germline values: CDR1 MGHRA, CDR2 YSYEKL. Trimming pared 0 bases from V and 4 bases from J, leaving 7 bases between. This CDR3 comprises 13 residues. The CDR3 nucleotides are TGCGCCAGCAGCCAAGAAAGAGGGTACGAGCAGTACTTC. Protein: CASSQERGYEQYF.

The DNA of the CDR3 is TGTGCCAGCAGTCCGGGACAGGTAGCCAAAAACATTCAGTACTTC. Protein product: CASSPGQVAKNIQYF. The J gene is TRBJ2-4, the V gene TRBV28, with TRBD1 matching over 8 bases. Germline loops: CDR1 MDHEN, CDR2 SYDVKM. The trim removed 5 bases at V and 0 bases at J, leaving 3 bases unmatched. There are 15 residues in the CDR3.

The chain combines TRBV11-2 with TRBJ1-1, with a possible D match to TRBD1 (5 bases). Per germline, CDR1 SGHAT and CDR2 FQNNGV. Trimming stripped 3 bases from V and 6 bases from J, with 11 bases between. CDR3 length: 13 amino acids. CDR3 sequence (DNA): TGTGCCAGCAGCTTGGGCAGGGTGGCTGAAGCTTTCTTT. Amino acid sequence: CASSLGRVAEAFF.

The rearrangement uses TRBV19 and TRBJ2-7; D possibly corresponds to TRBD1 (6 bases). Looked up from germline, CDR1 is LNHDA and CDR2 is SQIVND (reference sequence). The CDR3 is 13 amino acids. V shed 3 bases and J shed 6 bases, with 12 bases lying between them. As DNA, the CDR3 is TGTGCCAGTAGTATCCGACAGGCGGCCGAGCAGTACTTC. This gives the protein CASSIRQAAEQYF.